This is a list of T cell receptor beta chains from one sample in a study of T cells after yellow fever vaccination. MiXCR, run by TCRdb on the 5' RACE reads, gives a single entry per CDR3 protein. The profile shows a few hundred thousand distinct CDR3 sequences, 6.8% of them singletons. Material: PBMCs, obtained roughly 47 days after the first yellow fever vaccination. These receptors originate from a man aged 18 to 30 who received the YFV17D yellow fever vaccine. Each CDR3 is given with its conserved first and last residue. A D gene is named only where the DNA matches it firmly. The size field is filled for only some rows; it gives once, few, many or a size class.

cdr3_nt cdr3_aa j_call clone_size d_call v_call
TGTGCCAGCAGCTTGGGGCAGCTGGGAGTCCAGCCCCAGCATTTT CASSLGQLGVQPQHF TRBJ1-5 few - TRBV5-4
TGTGCCAGCAGTCGGGACAGGGAAGCGCAGTACTTC CASSRDREAQYF TRBJ2-7 many TRBD1 TRBV2
TGTGCCAGCAGTTCAAGACCGGGACAGGGGGGCGGGGAGCTGTTTTTT CASSSRPGQGGGELFF TRBJ2-2 - TRBD1 TRBV2
TGTGCCATCAGTGCCTCGACAGGGCTTCGGGAAGATACGCAGTATTTT CAISASTGLREDTQYF TRBJ2-3 many TRBD1 TRBV10-3
TGCGCCAGCAGCCAAGATCCAGGGCCCCCAGATACGCAGTATTTT CASSQDPGPPDTQYF TRBJ2-3 - - TRBV4-3
TGCGCCAGCAGCCAAGCTCCGGGACAGCTGAACACTGAAGCTTTCTTT CASSQAPGQLNTEAFF TRBJ1-1 - TRBD1 TRBV5-1
TGCGCCAGCAGCCATCCTGGGCTCTACGAGCAGTACTTC CASSHPGLYEQYF TRBJ2-7 many - TRBV4-1
TGCGCCAGCAGACTCCAGGGCCGGGGCACCGGGGAGCTGTTTTTT CASRLQGRGTGELFF TRBJ2-2 many - TRBV4-1
TGCAGCGTTGAAGGGAACTATGGCTACACCTTC CSVEGNYGYTF TRBJ1-2 few - TRBV29-1
TGTGCCAGCAGTTTGTCACAGGCAGGCACTGAAGCTTTCTTT CASSLSQAGTEAFF TRBJ1-1 - - TRBV12-3/TRBV12-4
TGTGCCAGCAGCCGCCCGGGACAGCGATCCGTAGGTGATAATTCACCCCTCCACTTT CASSRPGQRSVGDNSPLHF TRBJ1-6 - TRBD1 TRBV6-2/TRBV6-3
TGTGCCAGCAGCGAGACTAGCGGGAACTTTGTATACTCCTACGAGCAGTACTTC CASSETSGNFVYSYEQYF TRBJ2-7 - TRBD2 TRBV11-2
TGTGCCAGTAGCGAGACAGGGTCTAATTCACCCCTCCACTTT CASSETGSNSPLHF TRBJ1-6 - TRBD1 TRBV7-9
TGCGCCAGCAGCCCGTTCACAGGGGTCGGTGAGAACGAGCAGTACTTC CASSPFTGVGENEQYF TRBJ2-7 few TRBD1 TRBV5-1
TGTGCCATCGGCAGGGCGGACACTGAAGCTTTCTTT CAIGRADTEAFF TRBJ1-1 many - TRBV10-3
TGCAGCGTTGGGACACTAGCCTACGAGCAGTACTTC CSVGTLAYEQYF TRBJ2-7 few - TRBV29-1
TGTGCCAGCAGCCTCCCGGGACAACCTGATGAGCAGTTCTTC CASSLPGQPDEQFF TRBJ2-1 few - TRBV3-1
TGTGCCAGCAGCCAAGATCCCGACAGGGAGAGGACAGATACGCAGTATTTT CASSQDPDRERTDTQYF TRBJ2-3 few TRBD1 TRBV3-1
TGCAGCGTCCGCCCGCAGGACCCCTCTGGAAACACCATATATTTT CSVRPQDPSGNTIYF TRBJ1-3 many - TRBV29-1
TGTGCCGGACTGAGGACAAGCTCTGGAAACACCATATATTTT CAGLRTSSGNTIYF TRBJ1-3 - - TRBV6-5
TGTGCCAGCAGCTTCTGGACAGGGGGCTCTTTTTCTGACACCTTC CASSFWTGGSFSDTF TRBJ1-2 once TRBD1 TRBV7-9
TGTGCCAGCAGCGCCGGACAGGCCGAGGGATCACCCCTCCACTTT CASSAGQAEGSPLHF TRBJ1-6 many TRBD1 TRBV9
TGCGCCAGCAGCTCCCCCCGGGACAGGGGGTTCTCCTACAATGAGCAGTTCTTC CASSSPRDRGFSYNEQFF TRBJ2-1 - TRBD1 TRBV5-1
TGCAGCGTTGAGATCCGGGGTGTTAATGAAAAACTGTTTTTT CSVEIRGVNEKLFF TRBJ1-4 few - TRBV29-1
TGTGCCAGCAGTCTCGGGACAGCCATTAATCAGCCCCAGCATTTT CASSLGTAINQPQHF TRBJ1-5 few TRBD1 TRBV11-3
TGCAGTGCTAGAGGCATAAGGAGCTCCTACGAGCAGTACTTC CSARGIRSSYEQYF TRBJ2-7 - - TRBV20-1
TGCAGTGCTCGCCCCGGGGGGGGGATCGGTTACGAGCAGTACTTC CSARPGGGIGYEQYF TRBJ2-7 - TRBD2 TRBV20-1
TGTGCCAGTCCCGGGGGGGGACACCCCAGCGATACGCAGTATTTT CASPGGGHPSDTQYF TRBJ2-3 - TRBD2 TRBV7-9
TGCGCCAGCAGCCAAGGCGACAGGGTAGCCAAAAACATTCAGTACTTC CASSQGDRVAKNIQYF TRBJ2-4 few TRBD1 TRBV4-3
TGCAGCGTTGACCCAGAAGGGGACTATGGCTACACCTTC CSVDPEGDYGYTF TRBJ1-2 few - TRBV29-1
TGTGCCAGCAGCTCCATGACAGAGAACACTGAAGCTTTCTTT CASSSMTENTEAFF TRBJ1-1 few - TRBV7-2
TGTGCCAGCAGCTTAGCTGGACGGAGGGGTAATGGCTACACCTTC CASSLAGRRGNGYTF TRBJ1-2 - - TRBV7-6
TGTGCCAGCAGCCAGGGGGCTAGTGGGGGTAATGAGCAGTTCTTC CASSQGASGGNEQFF TRBJ2-1 - TRBD1 TRBV9
TGTGCCAGCAGCTTATATGACAGGGCGGACACTGAAGCTTTCTTT CASSLYDRADTEAFF TRBJ1-1 few TRBD1 TRBV13
TGCAGCGCAGTTTGGAGGTTGGACGGAGCAAGATCCACAGATACGCAGTATTTT CSAVWRLDGARSTDTQYF TRBJ2-3 - - TRBV29-1
TGTGCCAGCAGGGGGTGGGGGGATGCTTACAATGAGCAGTTCTTC CASRGWGDAYNEQFF TRBJ2-1 few - TRBV5-6
TGCGCCAGCAGCTTCAGAGGGGACCAAGGCTACACCTTC CASSFRGDQGYTF TRBJ1-2 many - TRBV5-1
TGCAGTGCTACACAGGACCTCACAGATACGCAGTATTTT CSATQDLTDTQYF TRBJ2-3 few - TRBV20-1
TGTGCCAGCTCTCCTAACGGCCGAGCCATAAACACCGGGGAGCTGTTTTTT CASSPNGRAINTGELFF TRBJ2-2 - - TRBV18
TGTGCCAGCAGTTGGCCGTTGGGCAGGGGCTTTGACACTGAAGCTTTCTTT CASSWPLGRGFDTEAFF TRBJ1-1 few - TRBV28
TGCGCCAGCAGTCTGGGGTCTGGAGCCTCCTACAATGAGCAGTTCTTC CASSLGSGASYNEQFF TRBJ2-1 - - TRBV5-1
TGTGCCAGCAGCTTATCGCGGGGGGCCGGAAAGACCCAGTACTTC CASSLSRGAGKTQYF TRBJ2-5 few TRBD2 TRBV7-2
TGCAGCGTTGTAGCCGGACTCTACGAGCAGTACTTC CSVVAGLYEQYF TRBJ2-7 - - TRBV29-1
TGTGCCAGCAGGCGGAACCCGGCAACTAATGAAAAACTGTTTTTT CASRRNPATNEKLFF TRBJ1-4 - - TRBV5-4
TGTGCCAGAAGGGACAGTAGCTCCTATAATTCACCCCTCCACTTT CARRDSSSYNSPLHF TRBJ1-6 - TRBD1 TRBV30